The 22 T cell receptor beta chains listed next were all sequenced from one sample in a study of blood T cell repertoires in COVID-19. TCRdb's copy holds only in-frame clones and misses some; the assay was immunoSEQ multiplex PCR. The repertoire includes a few hundred thousand clones, approximately 83% of them detected once, and 4% to 5.5% sits in the top ten. Source material: PBMCs or T cells enriched from blood (not recorded which). These receptors were collected from a woman in her thirties or forties with acute COVID-19.

This clone was counted between two and nine times. V usage is TRBV5-6 and J usage is TRBJ1-5; a weak D match, TRBD1 (6 bases). Germline CDR1 reads SGHDT; CDR2 reads YYEEEE. V lost 0 bases and J lost 3, with 10 bases in between. The CDR3 extends over 15 amino acids. The CDR3 DNA is TGTGCCAGCAGCTTGGGCAGGGGACACAATCAGCCCCAGCATTTT. Protein product: CASSLGRGHNQPQHF.

The chain carries TRBV28 and TRBJ2-2, with 9 positions matching TRBD1. The CDR3 sequence is 15 residues long. CDR1 and CDR2 from the germline V gene are MDHEN and SYDVKM. J gave up 3 bases and V 7 bases, and 6 bases lay outside the gene matches. CDR3 sequence (DNA): TGTGCCAGCAAGAGACAGGGGGTTGACACCGGGGAGCTGTTTTTT. Translation gives CASKRQGVDTGELFF. Using reference TRBV28 and TRBJ2-2 for the parts outside the CDR3, the full variable domain is DVKVTQSSRYLVKRTGEKVFLECVQDMDHENMFWYRQDPGLGLRLIYFSYDVKMKEKGDIPEGYSVSREKKERFSLILESASTNQTSMYLCASKRQGVDTGELFFGEGSRLTVL.

The CDR3 sequence is CASSRDSPGYTF. CDR3 sequence (DNA): TGTGCCAGCAGCAGGGACAGTCCTGGCTACACCTTC. The V and J genes are TRBV7-2 and TRBJ1-2; 7 positions match TRBD1. V was clipped by 5 bases and J by 7 bases; unmatched bases: 4. Germline V gene data show CDR1 as SGHTA and CDR2 as FQGNSA. The CDR3 extends over 12 amino acids. The whole variable domain, remainder taken from reference TRBV7-2 and TRBJ1-2, is GAGVSQSPSNKVTEKGKDVELRCDPISGHTALYWYRQSLGQGLEFLIYFQGNSAPDKSGLPSDRFSAERTGGSVSTLTIQRTQQEDSAVYLCASSRDSPGYTFGSGTRLTVV.

The rearrangement links TRBV2 to TRBJ1-5; D is unresolved. Germline V gene sequence: CDR1 SNHLY, CDR2 FYNNEI. Between the trimmed V and J ends, which lost 4 bases and 5 bases, there was a span of 9 bases. The CDR3 has 13 residues. Written as DNA, the CDR3 is TGTGCCAGCAGTGGACACCAAGATCAGCCCCAGCATTTT. This encodes CASSGHQDQPQHF.

This clone appeared a single time. V is TRBV7-9 and J is TRBJ2-7; TRBD2 might be the D (7 bases). The CDR3 is 14 amino acids. Deletions cut 5 bases from V and 4 bases from J, with 15 bases between. Germline V gene data show CDR1 as SEHNR and CDR2 as FQNEAQ (reference sequence). Here the CDR3 reads CASSRGGVVYEQYF. CDR3 sequence (DNA): TGTGCCAGCAGCCGAGGGGGGGTAGTTTACGAGCAGTACTTC.

The gene calls are TRBV3-1 (or the pseudogene TRBV3-2) and TRBJ2-1, with 10 bases lining up with TRBD2. The V segment lost 0 bases and the J segment 11 bases; nucleotides outside the gene matches: 7. Per the germline V gene, CDR1 is LGHDT and CDR2 is YNNKEL (reference sequence). The CDR3 runs 15 residues. CDR3 in DNA: TGTGCCAGCAGCCAAGAGACATCTAGCGGGAGTAAGCAGTTCTTC. It translates to CASSQETSSGSKQFF.

V gene TRBV7-2 combines with J gene TRBJ2-1; 13 bases align to TRBD2. CDR3 length equals 17 residues. The V gene's germline CDR1 is SGHTA and CDR2 FQGNSA. Unmatched junction bases numbered 8, after V lost 0 bases and J lost 9 bases. The CDR3, as DNA: TGTGCCAGCAGCTTAGCCCCCGGGACTAGCGGGGTAACTGAGCAGTTCTTC. This translates into CASSLAPGTSGVTEQFF.

This chain joins TRBV28 and TRBJ1-2; the D gene is possibly TRBD1 (5 bases). The length of the CDR3 is 13 residues. V lost 3 bases, J lost 6 bases, and 11 bases lay in between. The germline V gene encodes CDR1 MDHEN and CDR2 SYDVKM. CDR3 residues: CASSFLGGNGYTF. CDR3 sequence (DNA): TGTGCCAGCAGTTTTTTGGGGGGGAATGGCTACACCTTC.

V and J are TRBV9 and TRBJ2-1, with 12 bases identical to TRBD2. The germline V gene has CDR1 SGDLS and CDR2 YYNGEE. The V segment lost 4 bases and the J segment 2 bases; nucleotides outside the gene matches: 16. The CDR3 is made up of 20 amino acids. The CDR3 DNA reads TGTGCCAGCAGCTTCCCTGCTAGCGGGGGGGCAGATGGGGCCTACAATGAGCAGTTCTTC. It codes for CASSFPASGGADGAYNEQFF.

This clone was counted once. V usage is TRBV19 and J usage is TRBJ1-4, with D maybe TRBD1 (5 bases). This CDR3 is built from 16 residues. V shed 4 bases and J shed 4 bases, with 16 bases lying between them. Looked up from germline, CDR1 is LNHDA and CDR2 is SQIVND (reference sequence). CDR3 DNA sequence: TGTGCCAGTAGTAGCGGGGGACGGATAATTAATGAAAAACTGTTTTTT. Its translation: CASSSGGRIINEKLFF.

The genes are TRBV6-5 and TRBJ1-2, with D hard to call. Per the germline V gene, CDR1 is MNHEY and CDR2 is SVGAGI. The length of the CDR3 is 11 residues. Trimming removed 8 bases from V and 2 bases from J, with 6 bases in between. This chain's CDR3 is CASGSNYGYTF. The CDR3 bases are TGTGCCAGCGGCTCCAACTATGGCTACACCTTC.

This clone was counted once. The V gene is TRBV15, the J gene TRBJ2-3, with TRBD2 identical over 11 bases. V lost 5 bases, J lost 14 bases, and 9 bases stayed unmatched. CDR1 LNHNV and CDR2 YYDKDF come from the germline V gene (reference sequence). CDR3 length: 13 amino acids. Here the CDR3 reads CATSGFGTSGAYF. CDR3 in DNA: TGTGCCACCAGCGGATTCGGGACTAGCGGCGCGTATTTT.

V gene TRBV19 combines with J gene TRBJ1-5; 7 bases are a match to TRBD1. J was trimmed by 0 bases and V by 7 bases; bases with no gene match: 9. CDR3 length: 16 amino acids. In germline, CDR1 is LNHDA, CDR2 SQIVND (reference sequence). The CDR3 spells CASNPRDSRSNQPQHF. Written as DNA, the CDR3 is TGTGCCAGTAATCCTAGGGACAGCCGTAGCAATCAGCCCCAGCATTTT.

The CDR3 protein is CASSHADSSNQPQHF. The CDR3, as DNA: TGTGCCAGCAGCCACGCGGACAGCTCCAATCAGCCCCAGCATTTT. The chain recombines TRBV16 with TRBJ1-5; perhaps TRBD1 as D (6 bases). V was trimmed by 3 bases and J by 3 bases, leaving 12 bases between them. Germline CDR1 reads KGHSY; CDR2 reads FQNENV. The CDR3 is 15 residues long. The whole variable domain, filled in from reference TRBV16 and TRBJ1-5, reads GEEVAQTPKHLVRGEGQKAKLYCAPIKGHSYVFWYQQVLKNEFKFLISFQNENVFDETGMPKERFSAKCLPNSPCSLEIQATKLEDSAVYFCASSHADSSNQPQHFGDGTRLSIL.

V is TRBV5-1 and J is TRBJ2-5; 7 bases fit TRBD2. V was pared by 2 bases and J by 5 bases, with 12 bases of the junction left unmatched. CDR3 size: 16 residues. Germline V CDR1 and CDR2: SGHRS, YFSETQ. The CDR3 DNA follows: TGCGCCAGCAGCTTATCGGGGGGATTAATGTTGGAGACCCAGTACTTC. The encoded protein is CASSLSGGLMLETQYF. The entire variable domain, with the rest obtained from reference TRBV5-1 and TRBJ2-5, is as follows: KAGVTQTPRYLIKTRGQQVTLSCSPISGHRSVSWYQQTPGQGLQFLFEYFSETQRNKGNFPGRFSGRQFSNSRSEMNVSTLELGDSALYLCASSLSGGLMLETQYFGPGTRLLVL.

The chain employs TRBV4-2 and TRBJ2-1; D possibly corresponds to TRBD1 (5 bases). The germline gives CDR1 LGHNA, CDR2 YNFKEQ. Trimming took off 0 bases at V and 6 bases at J, with 12 bases between the two ends. The CDR3 spans 15 residues. The CDR3 loop is CASSQDPRAPNEQFF. In nucleotides, the CDR3 is TGTGCCAGCAGCCAAGACCCCAGGGCGCCCAATGAGCAGTTCTTC.

The chain recombines TRBV5-5 with TRBJ2-3, with 7 bases lining up with TRBD2. After removal of 0 bases from V and 1 base from J, the junction contained 5 bases not matched to a gene. The germline CDR1 and CDR2 sequences are SGHKS and YYEKEE (reference sequence). The CDR3 covers 16 residues. The DNA of the CDR3 is TGTGCCAGCAGCTTGGTGGCTAGCGGACGCACAGATACGCAGTATTTT. Protein sequence: CASSLVASGRTDTQYF. The variable domain in full, with the rest retrieved from reference TRBV5-5 and TRBJ2-3, is DAGVTQSPTHLIKTRGQQVTLRCSPISGHKSVSWYQQVLGQGPQFIFQYYEKEERGRGNFPDRFSARQFPNYSSELNVNALLLGDSALYLCASSLVASGRTDTQYFGPGTRLTVL.

In its sample, this clone was seen a few times. The rearrangement links TRBV28 to TRBJ1-2; D not resolved. The CDR3 is made up of 14 amino acids. The germline V and J ends were trimmed by 3 bases and 6 bases, with 14 bases remaining between them. Per germline, CDR1 MDHEN and CDR2 SYDVKM. The CDR3 bases are TGTGCCAGCAGTTTTAGAGGCTCCGCGGATGGCTACACCTTC. Protein sequence: CASSFRGSADGYTF.

J is TRBJ1-1 and V is TRBV19; D is ambiguous. The V end was cut by 1 base, the J end by 2 bases, with 8 bases between. CDR3 length: 14 residues. The germline V gene has CDR1 LNHDA and CDR2 SQIVND (reference sequence). The CDR3 DNA sequence: TGTGCCAGTAGTATAGGGCAGGATAACACTGAAGCTTTCTTT. The encoded protein is CASSIGQDNTEAFF.

This clone appeared once. V and J are TRBV7-3 and TRBJ2-1; 11 positions agree with TRBD2. CDR1 and CDR2 from the germline V gene are SGHTA and FQGTGA. This CDR3 comprises 15 residues. With V trimmed by 5 bases and J by 6 bases, 6 bases remained unmatched. DNA of the CDR3: TGTGCCAGCAGCCAATCTAGCGGGGGGTTCAATGAGCAGTTCTTC. It codes for CASSQSSGGFNEQFF.

The CDR3 sequence is CASSYPGQGADEQYF. Written as DNA, the CDR3 is TGTGCCAGCAGCTATCCGGGACAGGGGGCGGACGAGCAGTACTTC. This sequence joins TRBV7-8 and TRBJ2-7; 12 bases match TRBD1. After removal of 4 bases from V and 5 bases from J, the junction contained 6 bases not matched to a gene. The CDR3 covers 15 residues. In germline, CDR1 is SGHVS, CDR2 FQNEAQ.

This clone occurred once. The chain recombines TRBV5-1 with TRBJ2-3; TRBD1 aligns across 9 bases. Trimming cost V 0 bases and J 1 base; bases outside gene matches: 3. CDR1 and CDR2 from the germline V gene are SGHRS and YFSETQ. The CDR3 sequence is 16 residues long. This CDR3 reads CASSLAGQGGTDTQYF. The DNA of the CDR3 is TGCGCCAGCAGCTTGGCGGGACAGGGTGGCACAGATACGCAGTATTTT.